A selection of T cell receptor beta chains follows, all from one sample in a study of blood T cell repertoires in COVID-19. Profiled with immunoSEQ multiplex PCR; TCRdb holds only in-frame clones, not every one. The top ten hold less than 6% of the sample, which has some 290,000 clones, roughly 85% seen once. Sequencing was done on a sample of peripheral blood. Receptor source: a man aged 60 to 75 who had recovered from COVID-19. Each CDR3 is given with its conserved first and last residue. The D gene is left open where the match is weak. Size is stated for part of the rows, as once, few or many counts, or as a class when the clone is expanded.

d_call clone_size j_call v_call cdr3_length cdr3_aa cdr3_nt
TRBD1 few TRBJ1-1 TRBV6-5 13 CASKKTGFGEAFF TGTGCCAGCAAAAAGACAGGGTTTGGTGAAGCTTTCTTT
. . TRBJ2-7 TRBV7-8 15 CASSLGETPIYEQYF TGTGCCAGCAGCTTAGGGGAGACACCGATCTACGAGCAGTACTTC
. . TRBJ2-1 TRBV7-9 16 CASSLEFSTIHNEQFF TGTGCCAGCAGCTTAGAGTTTTCGACAATTCACAATGAGCAGTTCTTC
. . TRBJ1-1 TRBV30 12 CAAHRVPTEAFF TGTGCTGCCCACAGGGTTCCCACTGAAGCTTTCTTT
TRBD1 . TRBJ1-2 TRBV10-3 15 CAISETGVARSGYTF TGTGCCATCAGTGAGACAGGGGTGGCTCGGAGTGGCTACACCTTC
TRBD1 . TRBJ1-4 TRBV30 14 CAWAPDRGREKLFF TGTGCCTGGGCTCCGGACAGGGGAAGGGAAAAACTGTTTTTT
TRBD2 . TRBJ2-2 TRBV4-1 18 CASSRHTSGSTNTGELFF TGCGCCAGCAGCCGCCACACTAGCGGAAGCACGAACACCGGGGAGCTGTTTTTT
TRBD1 . TRBJ2-1 TRBV7-9 13 CASSSRQGNEQFF TGTGCCAGCAGCAGCAGACAGGGGAATGAGCAGTTCTTC
TRBD1 . TRBJ1-5 TRBV9 18 CASSVGEGTGVGNQPQHF TGTGCCAGCAGCGTAGGCGAAGGGACAGGGGTCGGCAATCAGCCCCAGCATTTT
TRBD1 . TRBJ2-7 TRBV12-5 14 CASGQRTGTSEQYF TGTGCTAGTGGCCAGAGGACAGGGACCAGCGAGCAGTACTTC
. . TRBJ1-6 TRBV18 15 CASSPGSSYNSPLHF TGTGCCAGCTCACCAGGCAGCTCCTATAATTCACCCCTCCACTTT